This T cell receptor (beta chain) was found in a study of Graves' ophthalmopathy and Graves' hyperthyroidism (dated by TCRdb to the late 2010s). Study-level background: Peripheral blood was collected at initial diagnosis, prior to any treatment. For independent validation, a separate cohort was made up of 18 hyperthyroidism patients plus 17 patients who later progressed from hyperthyroidism to ophthalmopathy. A discovery set of 100 patients (43 ophthalmopathy, fewer than 60 stable hyperthyroidism) was enrolled to explore V-J signatures distinguishing ophthalmopathy from hyperthyroidism. The study used signatures of the TCR beta repertoire to tell Graves' ophthalmopathy apart from Graves' hyperthyroidism and to predict which patients would progress to ophthalmopathy. In total, 135 blood samples were TCR-sequenced: 43 ophthalmopathy, roughly 77 hyperthyroidism and some 17 hyperthyroidism-to-ophthalmopathy patients. T-cell repertoires of thyroid tissue and blood were compared in five or six hyperthyroidism patients. Following sampling, methimazole starting at 30 mg daily was administered to hyperthyroidism patients, and high-dose intravenous methylprednisolone was administered to ophthalmopathy patients. Overall study outcomes, separate from this receptor: No statistical method was used to predetermine the sample size, and group allocation was not hidden from the investigators. In cross-validation, the 13-signature model distinguished ophthalmopathy from stable hyperthyroidism with about 90% sensitivity and approximately 81% specificity, and in the test set the corresponding values were roughly 80% and 76%. In validation, the model predicted ophthalmopathy progression with over 60% sensitivity and 72% to 80% specificity; some 13 predicted patients were CT-confirmed with GO in a median of approximately 6.2 months. Most expanded thyroid clonotypes with a frequency above 0.001 also appeared in blood, which suggests that blood repertoires may reflect the immune response in the thyroid.

Measured from the cysteine to the phenylalanine, the CDR3 is 14 residues long. Of all the DNA, just the CDR3 is kept, 42 bases in frame from base 1. Germline trimming: 5 bases from V, 4 bases from J; junction bases outside gene matches: 4. Reading the germline V gene (reference sequence) gives CDR1 SEHNR and CDR2 FQNEAQ. Ophthalmopathy patients were characterized by moderately to severely active disease, a Clinical Activity Score of at least 3, a NOSPECS grade of at least 4, and a disease duration under 3 months. Patients with other autoimmune diseases, uncontrolled infections, pregnancy or lactation were excluded. Diagnosis relied on clinical symptoms, serum thyroxine, TRAb, thyroid ultrasound and orbital computed tomography. Using Ficoll-Paque density gradient centrifugation, PBMCs were isolated from 10 ml of fresh peripheral blood. Total RNA was extracted with Trizol reagent and quality-checked on an Agilent 2100 Bioanalyzer.

This clonotype was picked up many times. Its antigen target is currently unknown. No much larger clone exists at a distance of one base, and base qualities are not known. TCR beta CDR3 regions were amplified from RNA transcripts for repertoire sequencing. A first-round RT-PCR used HTBI primers with the Qiagen OneStep RT-PCR kit, followed by a second-round multiplex PCR, size selection and purification. Libraries were sequenced paired-end with 100 bp reads on an Illumina HiSeq2000. In the paper's pipeline: SOAPnuke was used to process the reads, removing any read that contained adapters or uncalled bases, had a mean Phred below 15, or lacked an exact match to the constant primer or identifier. COPE v1.2.5 was used to merge high-quality paired reads. Clonotypes were defined as unique nucleotide sequences and were aligned to IMGT TRB V, D and J references using MiTCR v1.1. The analysis was limited to V-J combinations with a frequency above 0.0001, which together covered 99.2% of the repertoires. For each V-J combination, a TCR clonal expansion and chaos score was defined as the ratio of F50 clonal expansion to chaos observed in the TCRdist matrix. Welch's t-statistics and random forest were used to narrow the features down to 13 V-J combinations, which were then fed into a naive Bayes classifier. The similarity between thyroid and blood repertoires was quantified using the Morisita-Horn index. The public reads were reanalyzed by TCRdb: fastp trimming at Q25, MiXCR alignment, in-frame beta chains only. Records with the same CDR3 protein are collapsed into one entry carrying the most frequent genes and DNA. The V and J calls were determined by TCRdb, not by the authors. Here the sample has under 350,000 distinct CDR3 sequences; roughly 15% occur a single time. The ten largest clones capture roughly 12% of the sample.

The chain is made from TRBV7-9 and TRBJ1-3, with 8 bases in between that match TRBD1. Sequenced sample: peripheral blood. The TCR was taken from an adult man with Graves' ophthalmopathy. The encoded CDR3 is CASSQGAPGNTIYF. The nucleotide sequence reads TGTGCCAGCAGCCAGGGGGCGCCCGGAAACACCATATATTTT.